The rows below give T cell receptor beta chains drawn from one sample of a study of CD4+ T cells in melanoma. TCRdb keeps only in-frame clones here, not all; method: immunoSEQ multiplex PCR. The table shows fewer than 150,000 clones, with about 90% occurring only once. Receptors were obtained from a human donor with melanoma. Each CDR3 is given with its conserved first and last residue.

j_call: TRBJ2-5; v_call: TRBV5-4; cdr3_aa: CASSTGDGETQYF
j_call: TRBJ2-2; v_call: TRBV2; cdr3_aa: CASRLAGGTGELFF
j_call: TRBJ2-3; v_call: TRBV6-4; cdr3_aa: CASRKTSGVADTQYF
j_call: TRBJ1-5; v_call: TRBV2; cdr3_aa: CASQLLTGQPQHF
j_call: TRBJ1-6; v_call: TRBV4-2; cdr3_aa: CASSQERRTGGNSPLHF
j_call: TRBJ2-3; v_call: TRBV7-3; cdr3_aa: CASSLGLAGRTQYF
j_call: TRBJ2-7; v_call: TRBV18; cdr3_aa: CASSPPPAGDEQYF
j_call: TRBJ1-1; v_call: TRBV6-1; cdr3_aa: CASSDRTATNTEAFF
j_call: TRBJ2-5; v_call: TRBV5-1; cdr3_aa: CASSASGGRETQYF
j_call: TRBJ1-2; v_call: TRBV10-3; cdr3_aa: CAISDGLQHRLGYTF
j_call: TRBJ1-1; v_call: TRBV12-5; cdr3_aa: CASGLVQPAFF
j_call: TRBJ2-1; v_call: TRBV25-1; cdr3_aa: CASTGQGLFNEQFF
j_call: TRBJ1-4; v_call: TRBV4-1; cdr3_aa: CASSQDSSGANEKLFF
j_call: TRBJ1-2; v_call: TRBV5-1; cdr3_aa: CASSADIYYTF
j_call: TRBJ2-1; v_call: TRBV6-1; cdr3_aa: CASSERVGYEQFF
j_call: TRBJ2-1; v_call: TRBV4-2; cdr3_aa: CASSVSGQPLLEQFF
j_call: TRBJ2-2; v_call: TRBV7-3; cdr3_aa: CASSQSSGTERFF
j_call: TRBJ2-6; v_call: TRBV5-1; cdr3_aa: CASSLGISAGANVLTF
j_call: TRBJ2-3; v_call: TRBV5-1; cdr3_aa: CASSLAGGPQGDTQYF
j_call: TRBJ2-5; v_call: TRBV6-1; cdr3_aa: CASSEWVAGDKETQYF
j_call: TRBJ2-3; v_call: TRBV11-2; cdr3_aa: CASSLVGGDWDTQYF
j_call: TRBJ1-1; v_call: TRBV6-5; cdr3_aa: CASSSLSRTGGRAFF